These 14 T cell receptor beta chains were sequenced from one sample in a study of shared clonotypes between healthy human individuals. Profiled with immunoSEQ multiplex PCR; TCRdb holds only in-frame clones, not every one. Of about 490,000 clones listed, more than 65% are singletons. The sample taken for sequencing was PBMCs. The receptors come from a woman aged 40 to 50 in good health. Some clones in this sample may be carry-over from other donors' samples.

Only a few counts were recorded for this clone. The J gene is TRBJ2-7, the V gene TRBV29-1, with D unclear. Trimming left V 0 bases short and J 10 bases short, with 16 bases between. CDR1 SQVTM and CDR2 ANQGSEA come from the germline V gene. The CDR3 has 13 residues. CDR3 sequence: CSVEESGLPLQYF. The CDR3 DNA sequence: TGCAGCGTTGAAGAATCGGGCTTGCCTCTCCAGTACTTC.

J is TRBJ1-1 and V is TRBV27; D gene ambiguous. The CDR3 consists of 14 residues. Germline CDR1 MNHEY, CDR2 SMNVEV (reference sequence). The V gene lost 2 bases and the J gene lost 7 bases, with 14 bases spanning the gap. The CDR3 loop is CASSLRVGSFEAFF. The CDR3 nucleotides read TGTGCCAGCAGTTTAAGGGTCGGCAGCTTTGAAGCTTTCTTT.

The chain carries TRBV29-1 and TRBJ2-7; 15 bases agree with TRBD2. The CDR3 runs 13 residues. The V gene's germline CDR1 is SQVTM and CDR2 ANQGSEA. V was clipped by 6 bases and J by 3 bases; unmatched bases: 0. CDR3 amino acids: CSVGLAGGYEQYF. As DNA, the CDR3 is TGCAGCGTGGGACTAGCGGGAGGCTACGAGCAGTACTTC.

This clone appeared a single time. J is TRBJ2-7 and V is TRBV27; TRBD2 matches at 7 bases. Looked up from germline, CDR1 is MNHEY and CDR2 is SMNVEV (reference sequence). The CDR3 length is 14 residues. V shed 5 bases, J shed 6 bases, and the junction held 10 bases outside the gene matches. The CDR3 here is CASSLLAASAEQYF. CDR3 nucleotides: TGTGCCAGCAGTCTCCTAGCGGCCTCTGCCGAGCAGTACTTC.

Of note for this clone: A far larger clone is off by one base, so a read error is likely. Other DNA sequences in this specimen translate into the identical CDR3. The rearrangement uses TRBV29-1 and TRBJ1-1; no clear D. Germline assignment: CDR1 SQVTM and CDR2 ANQGSEA. V lost 3 bases and J lost 4, with 18 bases in between. The CDR3 loop spans 15 amino acids. The CDR3 loop is CSVDKEGIGITEAFF. CDR3 DNA: TGCAGCGTTGATAAAGAAGGTATTGGGATCACTGAAGCTTTCTTT.

Remarks on this clone: Additional DNA sequences in this sample encode the identical CDR3. The V gene is TRBV28, the J gene TRBJ1-1, with D unclear. CDR1 is MDHEN, CDR2 SYDVKM, per germline. The CDR3 is 12 amino acids. V shed 2 bases and J shed 4 bases, with 5 bases lying between them. CDR3 region: CASSLKGTEAFF. DNA of the CDR3: TGTGCCAGCAGTTTAAAGGGCACTGAAGCTTTCTTT.

This clone occurred a few times. V is TRBV21-1 and J is TRBJ2-7. TRBV21-1 is listed as a pseudogene. This CDR3 has 9 residues. As DNA, the CDR3 is TGTAGGGACTCCTACGAGCAGTACTTC. This encodes CRDSYEQYF.

About this clone: A far bigger clonotype differs at one base, so this is likely a read error. This CDR3 is CVSSKAHEQYF. CDR3 nucleotides: TGTGTCAGCAGCAAAGCGCACGAGCAGTACTTC. This chain connects TRBV21-1 to TRBJ2-7. TRBV21-1 counts as a pseudogene. The CDR3 is 11 amino acids.

This clone occurred many times. In the same sample, other DNA sequences code for this CDR3. The gene calls are TRBV4-2 and TRBJ2-5, with 14 bases that match TRBD2. CDR3 length: 17 residues. The V segment lost 4 bases and the J segment 3 bases; nucleotides outside the gene matches: 7. CDR1 is LGHNA and CDR2 is YNFKEQ in the germline V gene. The CDR3 sequence: CASSPRLAGGMEETQYF. CDR3 nucleotides: TGTGCCAGCAGCCCGCGACTAGCGGGAGGGATGGAAGAGACCCAGTACTTC.

The rearrangement uses TRBV7-9 and TRBJ1-3; TRBD1 might be the D (6 bases). Germline V gene lookup returns CDR1 SEHNR and CDR2 FQNEAQ (reference sequence). The V and J ends lost 3 bases and 0 bases respectively, with 12 bases between them. CDR3 size: 16 residues. The CDR3 sequence is CASSFYRALSGNTIYF. CDR3 nucleotides: TGTGCCAGCAGCTTCTACAGGGCTCTCTCTGGAAACACCATATATTTT.

This clone was detected a few times. Other DNA sequences of this sample code for an identical CDR3. The chain couples TRBV10-3 to TRBJ1-2; no clear D. From germline, CDR1 is ENHRY and CDR2 SYGVKD. This CDR3 is built from 14 residues. V lost 3 bases to trimming and J lost 2 bases, with 10 bases between them. The CDR3 DNA follows: TGTGCCATCAGTGAACGAGGGCCAAACTATGGCTACACCTTC. It is translated as CAISERGPNYGYTF.

The rearrangement links TRBV19 to TRBJ2-1, with 9 nucleotides matching TRBD2. The V gene's germline CDR1 is LNHDA and CDR2 SQIVND (reference sequence). The CDR3 has 15 residues. The V gene end was trimmed by 3 bases and the J gene end by 9 bases; junction bases not matched to a gene: 9. CDR3 nucleotides: TGTGCCAGTAGTATGGCGGGAGGGGGAGAATTTGAGCAGTTCTTC. Residues: CASSMAGGGEFEQFF.

In regard to this clone: Other nucleotide sequences from this sample produce the same CDR3. This rearrangement joins TRBV30 to TRBJ1-3; TRBD1 matches 7 bases. The germline CDR1 and CDR2 sequences are GTSNPN and SVGIG (reference sequence). The trim removed 0 bases at V and 2 bases at J, leaving 1 base unmatched. The CDR3 consists of 14 residues. CDR3 nucleotides: TGTGCCTGGAGTGTAGGGGGCACTGGAAACACCATATATTTT. It translates to CAWSVGGTGNTIYF.

This chain links TRBV30 with TRBJ2-2; 7 bases are shared with TRBD2. The length of the CDR3 is 14 residues. Germline CDR1 is GTSNPN and CDR2 is SVGIG (reference sequence). Trimming cost V 2 bases and J 4 bases; bases outside gene matches: 4. The chain's CDR3 is CAWSSGGGTGELFF. The CDR3 nucleotides are TGTGCCTGGAGTTCGGGAGGCGGCACCGGGGAGCTGTTTTTT. The complete variable domain, with remaining parts taken from reference TRBV30 and TRBJ2-2, reads SQTIHQWPATLVQPVGSPLSLECTVEGTSNPNLYWYRQAAGRGLQLLFYSVGIGQISSEVPQNLSASRPQDRQFILSSKKLLLSDSGFYLCAWSSGGGTGELFFGEGSRLTVL.